This TCR beta chain was profiled in a study of blood T cell repertoires in COVID-19. Produced via immunoSEQ multiplex PCR; TCRdb's table is partial and in-frame only. The profile shows 200,000 to 300,000 clones, about four fifths of them singletons. Trimming took off 6 bases at V and 2 bases at J, with 10 bases between the two ends. The CDR3 loop spans 13 amino acids. Germline assignment: CDR1 LNHDA and CDR2 SQIVND (reference sequence). A COVID-19 case had been met by exposed participants during the 2 weeks before study entry. Material for sequencing was PBMCs or T cells enriched from blood (not recorded which). V is TRBV19 and J is TRBJ1-2; possibly TRBD1 for D (6 bases). The receptor comes from a woman aged 40 to 50 who had been exposed to COVID-19. CDR3 region: CASSPQGNYGYTF. CDR3 DNA sequence: TGTGCCAGTAGCCCTCAGGGGAACTATGGCTACACCTTC.